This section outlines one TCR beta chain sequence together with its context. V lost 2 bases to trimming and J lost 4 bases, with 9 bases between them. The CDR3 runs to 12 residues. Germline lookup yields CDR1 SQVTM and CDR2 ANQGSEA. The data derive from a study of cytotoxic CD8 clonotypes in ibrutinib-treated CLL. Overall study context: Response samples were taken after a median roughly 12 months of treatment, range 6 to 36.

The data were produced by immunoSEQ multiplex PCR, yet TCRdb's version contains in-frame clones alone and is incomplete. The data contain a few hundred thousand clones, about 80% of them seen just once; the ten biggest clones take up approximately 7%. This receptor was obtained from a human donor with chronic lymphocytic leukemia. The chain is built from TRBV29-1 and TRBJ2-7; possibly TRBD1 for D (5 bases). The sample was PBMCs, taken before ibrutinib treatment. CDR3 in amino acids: CSVETGFYEQYF. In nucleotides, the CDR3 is TGCAGCGTTGAAACAGGTTTTTACGAGCAGTACTTC.